The next 26 T cell receptor beta chains were all read from a single sample in a study of T-cell memory formation after mild COVID-19. Using its own MiXCR run on the 5' RACE reads, TCRdb lists one record per CDR3 protein. The data contain 250,000 to 350,000 distinct CDR3 sequences, 15% to 20% of them seen just once; the ten biggest clones take up roughly 24%. The sequenced sample was PBMCs or a T cell subset sorted from them (not recorded which). The receptors shown here come from a man between 18 and 29 years old who had mild COVID-19 (a few samples of this study predate the infection). Cell type and time point are not known.

This chain's CDR3 is CASSKTGGVDTQYF. For the CDR3, the DNA is TGTGCCAGCAGCAAGACGGGGGGGGTAGATACGCAGTATTTT. V is TRBV5-5 and J is TRBJ2-3; 8 bases map to TRBD2. This CDR3 has 14 residues. Germline trimming cut 4 bases from V and 5 bases from J; bases unmatched to any gene: 6. Germline V gene data show CDR1 as SGHKS and CDR2 as YYEKEE (reference sequence).

This clonotype was observed a few times. The genes are TRBV5-6 and TRBJ2-7; D gene unclear. V was cut by 0 bases and J by 2 bases, with 18 bases left in between. The CDR3 length is 17 residues. CDR1 is SGHDT, CDR2 YYEEEE, per germline. The CDR3 DNA follows: TGTGCCAGCAGCTTGGCAGGTCCATCCCCGACCCCCTACGAGCAGTACTTC. It yields the protein CASSLAGPSPTPYEQYF.

The chain has TRBV24-1 and TRBJ1-1; D is perhaps TRBD1 (5 bases). V lost 6 bases to trimming and J lost 5 bases, with 9 bases between them. Germline loops: CDR1 KGHDR, CDR2 SFDVKD. CDR3 length: 12 residues. For the CDR3, the DNA is TGTGCCACCAGTATCGGGGGAACTGAAGCTTTCTTT. Translation gives CATSIGGTEAFF.

This clonotype was recorded a few times. The chain couples TRBV20-1 to TRBJ2-1, with 7 bases matching TRBD2. The J segment lost 10 bases and the V segment lost 2 bases, leaving 5 bases of the junction unmatched. CDR1 and CDR2 (germline): DFQATT, SNEGSKA (reference sequence). The CDR3 length is 12 residues. The CDR3 region is CSARPASGEQFF. The DNA of the CDR3 is TGCAGTGCTAGACCCGCTAGCGGCGAGCAGTTCTTC.

The chain combines TRBV12-3 or TRBV12-4 with TRBJ1-2, with D tentatively TRBD1 (6 bases). The CDR3 loop spans 14 amino acids. Trimming left V 5 bases short and J 1 base short, with 11 bases between. This chain's CDR3 is CASSPGQRNYGYTF. The DNA for the CDR3 is TGTGCCAGCAGTCCCGGACAGCGTAACTATGGCTACACCTTC.

This clonotype was counted a few times. V gene TRBV11-2 combines with J gene TRBJ1-5; a weak D match, TRBD1 (5 bases). CDR1 and CDR2 (germline): SGHAT, FQNNGV. The germline V and J ends were trimmed by 5 bases and 2 bases, with 10 bases remaining between them. The CDR3 runs 14 residues. The CDR3, as DNA: TGTGCCAGCAGCCAGGGATTCGGCAATCAGCCCCAGCATTTT. Its protein product is CASSQGFGNQPQHF.

The V call is TRBV7-9, the J call TRBJ2-1; 9 nucleotides line up with TRBD1. Trimming at V came to 6 bases and at J to 3 bases, leaving 12 bases not matched to a gene. The CDR3 is made up of 17 amino acids. CDR1 and CDR2 (germline): SEHNR, FQNEAQ (reference sequence). The CDR3 region is CASSPIPRDRDYNEQFF. DNA for the CDR3: TGTGCCAGCAGTCCCATCCCCCGGGACAGGGACTACAATGAGCAGTTCTTC.

This clonotype was detected only a few times. This chain uses TRBV6-2 or TRBV6-3 with TRBJ2-5; TRBD2 aligns across 11 bases. J was trimmed by 4 bases and V by 5 bases; bases with no gene match: 12. The CDR3 loop spans 17 amino acids. Germline CDR1 is MNHEY and CDR2 is SVGEGT. CDR3 DNA: TGTGCCAGCAGTCAACCGGGACTAGCGGCCCAGAGAGAGACCCAGTACTTC. Translated, it gives CASSQPGLAAQRETQYF.

The chain carries TRBV6-5 and TRBJ2-1; 7 positions match TRBD2. CDR3 length equals 14 residues. V gave up 5 bases and J gave up 7 bases; unmatched junction bases: 8. Germline CDR1 is MNHEY and CDR2 is SVGAGI. The CDR3 loop reads CASSPGWGGNEQFF. CDR3 DNA sequence: TGTGCCAGCAGTCCCGGGTGGGGGGGGAATGAGCAGTTCTTC.

The rearrangement joins TRBV5-1 to TRBJ2-5, with D maybe TRBD2 (5 bases). V lost 4 bases, J lost 4 bases, and 11 bases lay in between. Germline CDR1 is SGHRS and CDR2 is YFSETQ. The length of the CDR3 is 13 residues. The CDR3 loop is CASSPGIGETQYF. CDR3 in DNA: TGCGCCAGCAGCCCGGGGATTGGAGAGACCCAGTACTTC.

The rearrangement links TRBV7-9 to TRBJ2-5; tentatively, D is TRBD2 (5 bases). The CDR3 extends over 12 amino acids. Germline V gene lookup returns CDR1 SEHNR and CDR2 FQNEAQ (reference sequence). The V gene lost 5 bases and the J gene lost 6 bases, with 10 bases spanning the gap. CDR3 protein: CASSPEVKTQYF. The CDR3 DNA reads TGTGCCAGCAGCCCGGAGGTAAAGACCCAGTACTTC. Drawing the rest from reference TRBV7-9 and TRBJ2-5, the complete variable domain is DTGVSQNPRHKITKRGQNVTFRCDPISEHNRLYWYRQTLGQGPEFLTYFQNEAQLEKSRLLSDRFSAERPKGSFSTLEIQRTEQGDSAMYLCASSPEVKTQYFGPGTRLLVL.

The J gene is TRBJ2-5, the V gene TRBV7-9; possible D gene TRBD1, 6 bases. Trimming took off 5 bases at V and 4 bases at J, with 14 bases between the two ends. The length of the CDR3 is 14 residues. CDR1 SEHNR and CDR2 FQNEAQ come from the germline V gene (reference sequence). The CDR3 DNA reads TGTGCCAGCAGCCCTTACAGGGATCGAGAGACCCAGTACTTC. Amino acids: CASSPYRDRETQYF.

CDR3 DNA: TGTGCCAGCAGTTACGGGGGGTATCAGCAGCCCCAGCATTTT. This encodes CASSYGGYQQPQHF. This chain uses TRBV6-2 or TRBV6-3 with TRBJ1-5, with a possible D match to TRBD1 (5 bases). The CDR3 consists of 14 residues. Per germline, CDR1 MNHEY and CDR2 SVGEGT. The V and J ends lost 2 bases and 7 bases respectively, with 12 bases between them.

The V call is TRBV7-8, the J call TRBJ2-7, with 11 bases lining up with TRBD2. The CDR3 is 14 residues long. Germline lookup yields CDR1 SGHVS and CDR2 FQNEAQ. J lost 2 bases, V lost 6 bases, and 3 bases had no gene match. This CDR3 is CASRTSGKTYEQYV. Here the CDR3 DNA reads TGTGCCAGCAGGACTAGCGGGAAGACCTACGAGCAGTACGTC.

V and J are TRBV18 and TRBJ2-3; TRBD2 matches at 8 bases. The length of the CDR3 is 15 residues. CDR1 and CDR2 from the germline V gene are KGHSH and LQKENI. The V segment lost 6 bases and the J segment 2 bases; nucleotides outside the gene matches: 7. The CDR3 DNA sequence: TGTGCCAGCTCGACCACGGGGGGGGTCACAGATACGCAGTATTTT. Translating it yields CASSTTGGVTDTQYF.

This clonotype was seen a few times. The chain recombines TRBV6-5 with TRBJ2-3; the match to TRBD2 covers 9 bases. In germline, CDR1 is MNHEY, CDR2 SVGAGI. The length of the CDR3 is 15 residues. V lost 2 bases to trimming and J lost 4 bases; unmatched junction nucleotides: 4. The chain's CDR3 is CASSYERGVADTQYF. CDR3 sequence (DNA): TGTGCCAGCAGTTACGAGCGGGGGGTCGCAGATACGCAGTATTTT.

V gene TRBV7-9 combines with J gene TRBJ2-1; unclear D gene. The CDR3 is 14 amino acids. Per the germline V gene, CDR1 is SEHNR and CDR2 is FQNEAQ (reference sequence). Trimming removed 4 bases from V and 4 bases from J, with 11 bases in between. The CDR3 sequence: CASSSSGEYNEQFF. CDR3 bases: TGTGCCAGCAGCTCTAGTGGGGAATACAATGAGCAGTTCTTC.

The table lists this clonotype with a few counts. The chain is built from TRBV3-1 and TRBJ2-1; no definite D call. Trimming left V 1 base short and J 10 bases short, with 5 bases between. Looked up from germline, CDR1 is LGHDT and CDR2 is YNNKEL (reference sequence). The CDR3 runs to 11 residues. DNA of the CDR3: TGTGCCAGCAGCCAAGCCGGGGAGCAGTTCTTC. Translation: CASSQAGEQFF.

With respect to this clonotype: This may be a read error, as it is one base from a much larger clone. CDR3 protein: CSATLRVPYEQYF. DNA for the CDR3: TGCAGTGCTACGCTCCGGGTCCCTTACGAGCAGTACTTC. V usage is TRBV20-1 and J usage is TRBJ2-7; no clear D gene. The V end lost 4 bases, the J end lost 4 bases, and 14 bases lay between the germline ends. The CDR3 has 13 amino acids. Germline CDR1 is DFQATT and CDR2 is SNEGSKA (reference sequence).

This clonotype was seen more than once but under ten times. The chain couples TRBV28 to TRBJ2-2; 7 nucleotides line up with TRBD1. Germline CDR1 and CDR2: MDHEN and SYDVKM. The trim removed 3 bases at V and 6 bases at J, leaving 7 bases unmatched. The CDR3 loop spans 15 amino acids. CDR3 nucleotides: TGTGCCAGCAGTTTCCTACAGGGGATACCCGGGGAGCTGTTTTTT. Protein sequence: CASSFLQGIPGELFF. Drawing the rest from reference TRBV28 and TRBJ2-2, the complete variable domain is DVKVTQSSRYLVKRTGEKVFLECVQDMDHENMFWYRQDPGLGLRLIYFSYDVKMKEKGDIPEGYSVSREKKERFSLILESASTNQTSMYLCASSFLQGIPGELFFGEGSRLTVL.

This clonotype was detected only a few times. This sequence joins TRBV18 and TRBJ1-1; maybe TRBD1 (5 bases). The CDR3 sequence is 13 residues long. The V end was cut by 1 base, the J end by 7 bases, with 10 bases between. Germline values: CDR1 KGHSH, CDR2 LQKENI. CDR3 loop: CASSPRDRYEAFF. The CDR3 coding sequence is TGTGCCAGCTCACCACGAGACAGATATGAAGCTTTCTTT.

DNA of the CDR3: TGTGCCAGCAGCTTAATCCCCCCGCCCTCTGGAAACACCATATATTTT. Residues: CASSLIPPPSGNTIYF. V and J are TRBV7-9 and TRBJ1-3, with D unresolved. The CDR3 contains 16 residues. V was shortened by 2 bases and J by 0 bases, with 11 bases between the two germline ends. Germline-derived CDR1 and CDR2 are SEHNR and FQNEAQ (reference sequence).

V is TRBV5-1 and J is TRBJ1-1, with D possibly matching TRBD1 (5 bases). Looked up from germline, CDR1 is SGHRS and CDR2 is YFSETQ. Trimming cost V 4 bases and J 1 base, with 8 bases left between them. This CDR3 contains 13 residues. The CDR3: CASSHGTNTEAFF. CDR3 DNA sequence: TGCGCCAGCAGCCACGGGACGAACACTGAAGCTTTCTTT.

The rearrangement links TRBV11-2 to TRBJ2-1; 8 bases agree with TRBD1. Trimming at V came to 5 bases and at J to 7 bases, leaving 16 bases not matched to a gene. Germline V gene sequence: CDR1 SGHAT, CDR2 FQNNGV. This CDR3 is 17 amino acids long. Here the CDR3 DNA reads TGTGCCAGCAGCCCCGGACAGGGAAGGGGGTCTGGGAATGAGCAGTTCTTC. Its translation: CASSPGQGRGSGNEQFF.

This clonotype was detected a few times. The chain uses TRBV7-2 and TRBJ2-5, with 7 bases matching TRBD2. The CDR3 is 14 amino acids. Germline CDR1 is SGHTA and CDR2 is FQGNSA. V gave up 2 bases and J gave up 5 bases; unmatched junction bases: 5. CDR3 bases: TGTGCCAGCAGCTTACAGGGAGGGTACGAGACCCAGTACTTC. Encoded protein: CASSLQGGYETQYF.

In this sample, this clonotype turned up many times. The V and J genes are TRBV6-5 and TRBJ2-7; 11 nucleotides agree with TRBD2. Per germline, CDR1 MNHEY and CDR2 SVGAGI. The CDR3 loop spans 17 amino acids. V shed 5 bases and J 3 bases; nucleotides not matched to a gene: 12. CDR3 protein: CASSTVRLAGNIYEQYF. In DNA, the CDR3 is TGTGCCAGCAGTACCGTTAGACTAGCGGGGAACATCTACGAGCAGTACTTC.